This T cell receptor beta chain was sequenced in a study of control samples from healthy donors and cancer patients. Assay: immunoSEQ multiplex PCR; the TCRdb copy retains only in-frame clones and omits some. Of 150,000 or so clones listed, about 89% are singletons. In the case of this clone: The sample has other DNA sequences that encode this CDR3 too.

The germline V gene has CDR1 MNHNY and CDR2 SVGAGI (reference sequence). This CDR3 has 13 amino acids. V lost 5 bases to trimming and J lost 1 base, with 8 bases between them. The source of this sequence is a man younger than 30 in good health. The V call is TRBV6-6, the J call TRBJ1-1; no clear D gene. The sequencing sample was made of blood. The CDR3, as DNA: TGTGCCAGCAGTATGAAGGGGAACACTGAAGCTTTCTTT. It codes for CASSMKGNTEAFF.